This T cell receptor beta chain was recorded in a study of persistence of HIV-infected CD4 T cells. The stimulus was an HIV-1 Gag 15-mer peptide pool, roughly 1 ug/peptide/mL. CD40L/CD69 double-negative CD45RO-high memory CD4+ T cells were collected. Turning to this clone: Its cognate antigen is unknown.

Sequencing used immunoSEQ version 4 in survey mode. Libraries were prepared by immunoSEQ multiplex PCR; TCRdb keeps only in-frame clonotypes and omits some of them. The sample carries about 60,000 clones, roughly 77% recorded once. V shed 6 bases and J shed 4 bases, with 30 bases lying between them. CDR1 and CDR2 (germline): SNHLY, FYNNEI. This CDR3 comprises 19 residues. This rearrangement joins TRBV2 to TRBJ1-2; D ambiguous. Source: CD4+ T cells sorted from PBMCs after approximately 19-hour stimulation, taken from a patient who received antiretroviral therapy. The TCR sequence derives from an adult man with HIV who was CMV-seropositive. In DNA, the CDR3 is TGTGCCAGCAGATTTCCAGCTCTGGGTCCCCCGTCTACCCGCTATGGCTACACCTTC. It encodes CASRFPALGPPSTRYGYTF.